One sample yielded the 13 T cell receptor beta chains listed below, sequenced in a study of blood T cell repertoires in COVID-19. TCRdb keeps only in-frame clones here, not all; method: immunoSEQ multiplex PCR. This table holds roughly 58,000 clones, under 80% found once. Sequences were obtained from PBMCs or T cells enriched from blood (not recorded which). The receptors shown here come from a woman aged 60 to 75 who had been exposed to COVID-19.

This clone appeared once. The chain carries TRBV30 and TRBJ1-5, with a tentative D call TRBD1 (5 bases). The CDR3 totals 12 residues. Germline V gene sequence: CDR1 GTSNPN, CDR2 SVGIG (reference sequence). Deletions cut 3 bases from V and 6 bases from J, with 9 bases between. CDR3 protein: CAWSNGGQPQHF. The CDR3 coding sequence is TGTGCCTGGAGCAACGGGGGTCAGCCCCAGCATTTT.

The table lists this clone with many counts. The CDR3: CASSEGVGGPNTEAFF. The CDR3 DNA sequence: TGTGCCAGCAGTGAAGGGGTTGGAGGACCGAACACTGAAGCTTTCTTT. The chain carries TRBV2 and TRBJ1-1; D ambiguous. Germline loops: CDR1 SNHLY, CDR2 FYNNEI. V lost 1 base and J lost 1, with 13 bases in between. This CDR3 comprises 16 residues.

The chain has TRBV2 and TRBJ2-7; D gene ambiguous. The CDR3 length is 12 residues. V lost 5 bases to trimming and J lost 6 bases, with 11 bases between them. Looked up from germline, CDR1 is SNHLY and CDR2 is FYNNEI. The CDR3 DNA reads as TGTGCCAGCAGTCAGCTTAGGAGCGAGCAGTACTTC. Translated, it gives CASSQLRSEQYF.

The J gene is TRBJ2-1, the V gene TRBV19, with TRBD2 identical over 16 bases. Germline V gene data show CDR1 as LNHDA and CDR2 as SQIVND (reference sequence). CDR3 length equals 15 residues. V lost 5 bases to trimming and J lost 10 bases; unmatched junction nucleotides: 5. The CDR3 nucleotides read TGTGCCAGTAGTGTGGGGACTAGCGGGGGGGCGGAGCAGTTCTTC. Protein product: CASSVGTSGGAEQFF.

The CDR3 DNA follows: TGTGCCAGCAGTTTTAAGAGAGACACTGAAGCTTTCTTT. Amino acids: CASSFKRDTEAFF. The V gene is TRBV12-3 or TRBV12-4, the J gene TRBJ1-1; D unclear. V dropped 3 bases and J dropped 3 bases, with 8 bases sitting between them. The CDR3 totals 13 residues.

This clone showed up just a few times. The rearrangement links TRBV7-8 to TRBJ2-1; D call uncertain. The germline V gene has CDR1 SGHVS and CDR2 FQNEAQ. CDR3 length equals 12 residues. Trimming cost V 5 bases and J 9 bases, with 11 bases left between them. For the CDR3, the DNA is TGTGCCAGCAGCCCTCCCCTGGCTGAGCAGTTCTTC. It codes for CASSPPLAEQFF.

The chain is built from TRBV7-2 and TRBJ2-1; D may be TRBD2 (5 bases). This CDR3 comprises 12 residues. V gave up 4 bases and J gave up 10 bases, with 11 bases separating them. Germline lookup yields CDR1 SGHTA and CDR2 FQGNSA. The CDR3 nucleotides read TGTGCCAGCAGCTCTAGCTTAGGGGAGCAGTTCTTC. It is translated as CASSSSLGEQFF.

This chain joins TRBV28 and TRBJ2-1, with 8 positions matching TRBD2. The CDR3 consists of 16 residues. With V trimmed by 6 bases and J by 9 bases, 16 bases remained unmatched. Per germline, CDR1 MDHEN and CDR2 SYDVKM. CDR3 residues: CASRFLGAGGAFEQFF. CDR3 nucleotides: TGTGCCAGCAGGTTCCTTGGGGCGGGGGGAGCTTTTGAGCAGTTCTTC.

J is TRBJ2-5 and V is TRBV12-3 or TRBV12-4; 8 bases are shared with TRBD2. The junction had 2 bases not matched to a gene; V was cut back by 4 bases and J by 4 bases. This CDR3 region has 13 residues. CDR3 loop: CASSYSGRETQYF. In DNA form, the CDR3 reads TGTGCCAGCAGTTACAGCGGGAGAGAGACCCAGTACTTC.

This clone was found once. The rearrangement joins TRBV30 to TRBJ2-2; D unclear. The CDR3 has 14 residues. V lost 0 bases to trimming and J lost 5 bases, with 10 bases between them. Per the germline V gene, CDR1 is GTSNPN and CDR2 is SVGIG (reference sequence). The CDR3 spells CAWSVGRLTGELFF. As DNA, the CDR3 is TGTGCCTGGAGTGTGGGCCGCTTGACCGGGGAGCTGTTTTTT. The full variable domain, in which reference TRBV30 and TRBJ2-2 provide the parts outside the CDR3, is SQTIHQWPATLVQPVGSPLSLECTVEGTSNPNLYWYRQAAGRGLQLLFYSVGIGQISSEVPQNLSASRPQDRQFILSSKKLLLSDSGFYLCAWSVGRLTGELFFGEGSRLTVL.

This clone was picked up a small number of times. The J gene is TRBJ2-3, the V gene TRBV28, with TRBD1 matching over 7 bases. The CDR3 is 16 residues long. Looked up from germline, CDR1 is MDHEN and CDR2 is SYDVKM. Trimming at V came to 4 bases and at J to 3 bases, leaving 10 bases not matched to a gene. CDR3: CASSYASRGKTDTQYF. CDR3 DNA sequence: TGTGCCAGCAGTTACGCTTCCAGGGGGAAAACAGATACGCAGTATTTT.

The genes are TRBV7-6 and TRBJ1-2; possibly TRBD1 for D (5 bases). V dropped 1 base and J dropped 1 base, with 16 bases sitting between them. This CDR3 spans 17 amino acids. Per germline, CDR1 SGHVS and CDR2 FNYEAQ. The CDR3 loop is CASSLGRQGPINYGYTF. As DNA, the CDR3 is TGTGCCAGCAGCTTAGGACGTCAGGGTCCGATTAACTATGGCTACACCTTC.

The gene calls are TRBV28 and TRBJ2-7; 15 nucleotides agree with TRBD2. This CDR3 is built from 20 residues. Germline V gives CDR1 MDHEN, CDR2 SYDVKM. The V segment lost 6 bases and the J segment 3 bases; nucleotides outside the gene matches: 18. This chain's CDR3 is CASSFGLAGGSLQRHYEQYF. Written as DNA, the CDR3 is TGTGCCAGCAGCTTCGGACTAGCGGGAGGGTCCCTCCAGAGACACTACGAGCAGTACTTC.